This TCR beta chain was sequenced in a study of identical twins. Whole-study results and caveats: Invariant MAIT and iNKT cells could partly confound zero-insertion analyses.

This clonotype was picked up a small number of times. Its matching antigen is unknown. The CDR3 contains 16 residues. Germline loops: CDR1 ENHRY, CDR2 SYGVKD. Between the trimmed V and J ends, which lost 5 bases and 6 bases, there was a span of 20 bases. A universal primer site was incorporated via template switching, and the cDNA contained unique molecular identifiers. Each CDR3 protein gets one entry after TCRdb re-called the 5' RACE reads with MiXCR. The top ten clones hold roughly 0.3% of a sample with 1.5 million to 2 million distinct CDR3 sequences, 25% to 35% of them seen once. What was sequenced was cord blood. V gene TRBV10-3 combines with J gene TRBJ2-1; D assignment may be TRBD1 or TRBD2 (5 bases each). This receptor was taken from a newborn girl in good health. The CDR3 nucleotides read TGTGCCATCAGTACGGGGACCGCCCCTGCAGGCAATGAGCAGTTCTTC. Translating it yields CAISTGTAPAGNEQFF.